This T cell receptor beta chain was identified in a study of blood T cell repertoires in COVID-19. As for the study in general: Sites across the United States, Italy and Spain contributed samples from acute and convalescent COVID-19.

Per germline, CDR1 SGHRS and CDR2 YFSETQ. V lost 4 bases, J lost 7 bases, and 17 bases lay in between. This CDR3 is built from 14 residues. TCRdb keeps only in-frame clones here, not all; method: immunoSEQ multiplex PCR. Of approximately 70,000 clones in the sample, 85% to 90% were seen once. Sequencing was performed on peripheral blood. The rearrangement links TRBV5-1 to TRBJ2-5; possibly TRBD2 for D (5 bases). This TCR came from a woman of 80 years or more with active COVID-19. CDR3 sequence (DNA): TGCGCCAGCAGCGAAGCTGCCTCCCGGGGGACCCAGTACTTC. Translating gives CASSEAASRGTQYF. Supplemented by reference TRBV5-1 and TRBJ2-5, the full variable domain reads KAGVTQTPRYLIKTRGQQVTLSCSPISGHRSVSWYQQTPGQGLQFLFEYFSETQRNKGNFPGRFSGRQFSNSRSEMNVSTLELGDSALYLCASSEAASRGTQYFGPGTRLLVL.